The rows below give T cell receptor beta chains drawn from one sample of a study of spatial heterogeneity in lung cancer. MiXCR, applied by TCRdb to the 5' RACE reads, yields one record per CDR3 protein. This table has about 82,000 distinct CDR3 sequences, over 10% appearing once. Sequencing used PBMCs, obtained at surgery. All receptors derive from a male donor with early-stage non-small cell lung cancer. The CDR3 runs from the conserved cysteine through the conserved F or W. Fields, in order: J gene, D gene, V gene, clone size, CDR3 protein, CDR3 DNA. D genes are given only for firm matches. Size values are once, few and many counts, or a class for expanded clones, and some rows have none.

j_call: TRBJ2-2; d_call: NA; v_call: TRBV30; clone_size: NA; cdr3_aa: CAWSVRVATGELFF; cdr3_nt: TGTGCCTGGAGTGTGAGGGTCGCAACCGGGGAGCTGTTTTTT
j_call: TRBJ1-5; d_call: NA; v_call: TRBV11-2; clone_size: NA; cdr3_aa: CASSASGAQPQHF; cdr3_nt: TGTGCCAGCAGCGCCTCTGGGGCGCAGCCCCAGCATTTT
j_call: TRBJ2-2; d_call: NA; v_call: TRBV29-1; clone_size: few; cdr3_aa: CSVEEFSNTGELFF; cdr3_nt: TGCAGCGTTGAAGAGTTTTCGAACACCGGGGAGCTGTTTTTT
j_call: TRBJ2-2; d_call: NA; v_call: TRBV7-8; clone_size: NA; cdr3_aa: CASSRGAVGGGELFF; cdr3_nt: TGTGCCAGCAGCCGGGGGGCAGTTGGAGGTGGGGAGCTGTTTTTT
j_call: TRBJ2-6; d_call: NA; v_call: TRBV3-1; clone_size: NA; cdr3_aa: CASSQDFARGTGANVLTF; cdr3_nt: TGTGCCAGCAGCCAAGATTTCGCTCGGGGAACTGGGGCCAACGTCCTGACTTTC
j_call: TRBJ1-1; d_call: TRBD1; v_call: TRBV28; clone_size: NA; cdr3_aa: CASSSNRGGTEAFF; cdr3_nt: TGTGCCAGCAGCTCTAACAGGGGCGGCACTGAAGCTTTCTTT
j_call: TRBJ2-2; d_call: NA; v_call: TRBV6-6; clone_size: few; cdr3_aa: CASVGTRGTGELFF; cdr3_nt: TGTGCCAGCGTGGGCACGAGGGGGACCGGGGAGCTGTTTTTT
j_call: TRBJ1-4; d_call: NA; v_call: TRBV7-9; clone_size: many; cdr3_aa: CASSARMHEKLFF; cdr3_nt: TGTGCCAGCAGCGCACGGATGCATGAAAAACTGTTTTTT
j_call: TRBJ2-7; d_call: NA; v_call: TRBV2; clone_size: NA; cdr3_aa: CASSPDSHSYEQYF; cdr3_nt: TGTGCCAGCAGCCCCGACAGTCATTCCTACGAGCAGTACTTC
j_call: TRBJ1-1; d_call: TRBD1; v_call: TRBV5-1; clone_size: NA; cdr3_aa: CASRSGQGGTEAFF; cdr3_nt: TGCGCCAGCAGATCGGGACAGGGGGGCACTGAAGCTTTCTTT
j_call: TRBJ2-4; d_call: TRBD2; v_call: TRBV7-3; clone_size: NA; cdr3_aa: CASSPGLAEDDIQYF; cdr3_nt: TGTGCCAGCAGCCCAGGACTAGCGGAGGATGACATTCAGTACTTC
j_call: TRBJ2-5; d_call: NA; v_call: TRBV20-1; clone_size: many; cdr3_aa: CSAPRGSLYQETQYF; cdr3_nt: TGCAGTGCTCCCAGGGGCAGTCTGTACCAAGAGACCCAGTACTTC
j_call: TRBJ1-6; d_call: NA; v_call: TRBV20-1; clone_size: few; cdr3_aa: CSASRRDSPLHF; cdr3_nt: TGCAGTGCTAGTCGGCGGGATTCACCCCTCCACTTT
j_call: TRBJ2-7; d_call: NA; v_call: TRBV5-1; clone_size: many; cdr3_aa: CASFDSTYEQYF; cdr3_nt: TGCGCCAGTTTCGACAGTACCTACGAGCAGTACTTC
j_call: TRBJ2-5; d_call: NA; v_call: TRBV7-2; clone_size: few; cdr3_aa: CASSLTAEFGGTQYF; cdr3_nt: TGTGCCAGCAGCTTAACAGCGGAATTTGGCGGGACCCAGTACTTC
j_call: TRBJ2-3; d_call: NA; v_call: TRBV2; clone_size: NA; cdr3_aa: CASSAETTDTQYF; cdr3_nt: TGTGCCAGCAGTGCTGAAACCACAGATACGCAGTATTTT
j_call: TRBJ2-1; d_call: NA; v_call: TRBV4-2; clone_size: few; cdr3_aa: CASSHSEGPYNEQFF; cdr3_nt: TGTGCCAGCAGCCACTCGGAGGGTCCCTACAATGAGCAGTTCTTC
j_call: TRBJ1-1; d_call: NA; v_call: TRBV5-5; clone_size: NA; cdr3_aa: CASSLAVAAGNTEAFF; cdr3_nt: TGTGCCAGCAGCTTGGCCGTGGCAGCCGGGAACACTGAAGCTTTCTTT
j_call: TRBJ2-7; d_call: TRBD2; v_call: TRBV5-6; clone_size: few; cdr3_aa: CASSLGGRDREQYF; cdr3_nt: TGTGCCAGCAGCTTGGGAGGGAGGGATCGCGAGCAGTACTTC
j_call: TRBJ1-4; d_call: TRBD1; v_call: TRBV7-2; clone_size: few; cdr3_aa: CASSGGTGFEKLFF; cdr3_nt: TGTGCCAGCAGTGGCGGGACAGGGTTTGAAAAACTGTTTTTT
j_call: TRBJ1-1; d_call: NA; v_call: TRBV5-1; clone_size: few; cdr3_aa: CASSLVGAPTEAFF; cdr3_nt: TGCGCCAGCAGCTTGGTAGGGGCGCCTACTGAAGCTTTCTTT
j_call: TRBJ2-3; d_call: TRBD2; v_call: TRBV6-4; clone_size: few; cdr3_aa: CASHASGEPDTQYF; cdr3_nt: TGTGCCAGCCACGCTAGCGGGGAGCCAGATACGCAGTATTTT
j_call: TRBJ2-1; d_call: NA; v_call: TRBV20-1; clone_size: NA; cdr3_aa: CSARDKGNYNEQFF; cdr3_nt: TGCAGTGCTAGAGATAAGGGTAACTACAATGAGCAGTTCTTC
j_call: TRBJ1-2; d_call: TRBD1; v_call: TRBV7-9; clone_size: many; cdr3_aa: CASSLYRTGLHYGYTF; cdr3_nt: TGTGCCAGCAGCCTATACCGGACAGGGCTCCACTATGGCTACACCTTC
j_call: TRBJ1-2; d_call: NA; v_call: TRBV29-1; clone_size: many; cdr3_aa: CSVQIRTYGYTF; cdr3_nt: TGCAGCGTTCAGATCAGAACCTATGGCTACACCTTC
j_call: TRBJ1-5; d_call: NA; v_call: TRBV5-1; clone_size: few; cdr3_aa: CASSSDGNQPQHF; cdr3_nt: TGCGCCAGCAGCTCCGACGGGAATCAGCCCCAGCATTTT
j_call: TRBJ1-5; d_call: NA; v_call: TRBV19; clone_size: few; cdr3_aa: CASSIAGAYSNQPQHF; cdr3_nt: TGTGCCAGTAGTATAGCTGGGGCGTATAGCAATCAGCCCCAGCATTTT
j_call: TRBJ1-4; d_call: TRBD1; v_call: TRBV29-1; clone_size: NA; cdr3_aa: CSVLTGDEKLFF; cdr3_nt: TGCAGCGTATTGACAGGGGACGAAAAACTGTTTTTT
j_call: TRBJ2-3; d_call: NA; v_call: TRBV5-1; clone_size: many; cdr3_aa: CASSREPTDTQYF; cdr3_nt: TGCGCCAGCAGCCGGGAGCCCACAGATACGCAGTATTTT
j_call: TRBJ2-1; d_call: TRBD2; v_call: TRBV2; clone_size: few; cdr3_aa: CASSPLGGDEQFF; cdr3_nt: TGTGCCAGCAGCCCCCTGGGGGGGGATGAGCAGTTCTTC
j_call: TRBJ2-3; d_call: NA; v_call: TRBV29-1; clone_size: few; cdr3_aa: CSVKGGATHTDTQYF; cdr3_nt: TGCAGCGTTAAAGGCGGGGCCACCCACACAGATACGCAGTATTTT
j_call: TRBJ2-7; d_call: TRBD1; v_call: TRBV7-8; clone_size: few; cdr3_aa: CASSPQWGTGGLEQYF; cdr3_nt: TGTGCCAGCAGCCCTCAATGGGGGACAGGGGGCCTCGAGCAGTACTTC
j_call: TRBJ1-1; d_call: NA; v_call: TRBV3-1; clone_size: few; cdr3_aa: CASSQSRGGTEAFF; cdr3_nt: TGTGCCAGCAGCCAATCCCGAGGCGGCACTGAAGCTTTCTTT
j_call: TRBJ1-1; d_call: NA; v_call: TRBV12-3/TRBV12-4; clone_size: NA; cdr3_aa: CASSLGPGQALSWAFF; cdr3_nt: TGTGCCAGCAGTTTAGGACCGGGACAAGCCTTATCGTGGGCTTTCTTT
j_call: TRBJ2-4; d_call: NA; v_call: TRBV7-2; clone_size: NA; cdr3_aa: CASSQGRAENIQYF; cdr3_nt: TGTGCCAGCAGCCAAGGCAGGGCGGAAAACATTCAGTACTTC
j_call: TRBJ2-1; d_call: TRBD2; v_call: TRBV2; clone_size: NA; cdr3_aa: CASSGGSGGILYEQFF; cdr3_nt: TGTGCCAGCAGTGGCGGTAGCGGGGGGATTTTATATGAGCAGTTCTTC
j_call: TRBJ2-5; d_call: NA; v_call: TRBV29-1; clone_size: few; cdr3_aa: CSVVRGGLQETQYF; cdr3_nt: TGCAGCGTTGTCAGGGGGGGGCTTCAAGAGACCCAGTACTTC